This is a list of T cell receptor beta chains from one sample in a study of blood T cell repertoires in COVID-19. Clones were read by immunoSEQ multiplex PCR, and TCRdb kept only the in-frame ones, dropping some. The sample has about 320,000 clones; about 88% are singletons. The specimen sequenced was PBMCs or T cells enriched from blood (not recorded which). The origin of the receptors is a man in his 60s who had recovered from COVID-19. Each CDR3 is given with its conserved first and last residue.

J: TRBJ1-3; V: TRBV18; CDR3: CASSQGQGTGNTIYF
J: TRBJ2-3; V: TRBV12-5; CDR3: CASGLAIGGGTDTQYF
J: TRBJ2-4; V: TRBV9; CDR3: CASSSRDTKNIQYF
J: TRBJ1-2; V: TRBV6-5; CDR3: CASSYVSDSGYTF
J: TRBJ1-4; V: TRBV5-6; CDR3: CASSYRDRATNEKLFF
J: TRBJ2-3; V: TRBV9; CDR3: CASSVDLGGLAGEFPDTQYF
J: TRBJ2-7; V: TRBV3-1/TRBV3-2; CDR3: CASSQLRDSPQYF
J: TRBJ2-5; V: TRBV5-1; CDR3: CASSFDDSKETQYF
J: TRBJ1-6; V: TRBV7-9; CDR3: CASSLAKGQRDSSNSPLHF
J: TRBJ2-1; V: TRBV30; CDR3: CAWSVIGQGSYNEQFF
J: TRBJ1-4; V: TRBV20-1; CDR3: CSASFREKLFF
J: TRBJ2-7; V: TRBV18; CDR3: CASSATGRTDYEQYF
J: TRBJ2-3; V: TRBV19; CDR3: CASSITAGRSFNRTQYF
J: TRBJ1-1; V: TRBV19; CDR3: CASTLGQGSRRTEAFF
J: TRBJ2-3; V: TRBV7-9; CDR3: CASSPPGSDTQYF
J: TRBJ2-7; V: TRBV9; CDR3: CASSVLAGGDYEQYF
J: TRBJ1-2; V: TRBV20-1; CDR3: CSASLTRGYTF
J: TRBJ2-3; V: TRBV5-1; CDR3: CASSSTAGGPTDTQYF
J: TRBJ2-6; V: TRBV3-1/TRBV3-2; CDR3: CASSHLRLVLSGANVLTF
J: TRBJ1-1; V: TRBV4-1; CDR3: CASSQESPGMNTEAFF
J: TRBJ1-1; V: TRBV5-1; CDR3: CASSLKGAGSTEAFF
J: TRBJ2-7; V: TRBV7-9; CDR3: CASSLDGGQGYEQYF
J: TRBJ2-7; V: TRBV27; CDR3: CASSLMLAGGYEQYF
J: TRBJ1-5; V: TRBV6-5; CDR3: CASSQRQVFQPQHF
J: TRBJ1-1; V: TRBV7-9; CDR3: CASSPQGTEAFF
J: TRBJ1-5; V: TRBV5-1; CDR3: CASSLGGGTNQPQHF
J: TRBJ2-4; V: TRBV21-1; CDR3: CASSKYGGVGRTKNIQYF
J: TRBJ2-1; V: TRBV6-5; CDR3: CASFGRGNEQFF
J: TRBJ2-5; V: TRBV19; CDR3: CASRLAGETQYF
J: TRBJ2-1; V: TRBV7-3; CDR3: CASSPLGDYINEQFF
J: TRBJ1-4; V: TRBV5-4; CDR3: CASSLRQGEELFF
J: TRBJ2-5; V: TRBV23-1; CDR3: CAGGISGRATETQYF
J: TRBJ2-7; V: TRBV11-2; CDR3: CASSLVGTSGIYEQYF
J: TRBJ2-2; V: TRBV27; CDR3: CASSLGQFSGELFF
J: TRBJ2-6; V: TRBV5-4; CDR3: CASSIGTGSSGANVLTF
J: TRBJ2-1; V: TRBV5-4; CDR3: CASSLETWEQFF
J: TRBJ2-7; V: TRBV27; CDR3: CASTERTGSSYEQYF
J: TRBJ1-5; V: TRBV19; CDR3: CASSADRVTNQPQHF
J: TRBJ2-4; V: TRBV19; CDR3: CASSPPRGLGENIQYF
J: TRBJ1-5; V: TRBV6-5; CDR3: CAKFGRDGNQPQHF
J: TRBJ1-5; V: TRBV6-2/TRBV6-3; CDR3: CASSQGQPQHF